The present TCR beta chain was sequenced within a study of human T cells and chemical hapten exposure. CDR3 length equals 13 residues. J was trimmed by 4 bases and V by 6 bases; bases with no gene match: 6. Germline V gives CDR1 SQVTM, CDR2 ANQGSEA. Time point described: pre-sensitization, week 0. Treatment denoted: therapeutic diphenylcyclopropenone sensitization with weekly scalp DPC. TCRdb reprocessed the RACE reads via MiXCR and lists one record per CDR3 protein. The sample shows almost 40,000 distinct CDR3 sequences, 6% to 9.5% of them seen only once. This clonotype was seen repeatedly, ten times or more.

The material was whole blood, obtained in connection with sensitization to the hapten diphenylcyclopropenone (DPC). V is TRBV29-1 and J is TRBJ1-3, with TRBD1 identical over 7 bases. This TCR came from a woman in her 50s with alopecia areata. Some clones in this sample may be carry-over from other donors' samples. The CDR3 loop reads CSVAGTAGNTIYF. The CDR3 nucleotides are TGCAGCGTGGCCGGGACAGCCGGAAACACCATATATTTT.